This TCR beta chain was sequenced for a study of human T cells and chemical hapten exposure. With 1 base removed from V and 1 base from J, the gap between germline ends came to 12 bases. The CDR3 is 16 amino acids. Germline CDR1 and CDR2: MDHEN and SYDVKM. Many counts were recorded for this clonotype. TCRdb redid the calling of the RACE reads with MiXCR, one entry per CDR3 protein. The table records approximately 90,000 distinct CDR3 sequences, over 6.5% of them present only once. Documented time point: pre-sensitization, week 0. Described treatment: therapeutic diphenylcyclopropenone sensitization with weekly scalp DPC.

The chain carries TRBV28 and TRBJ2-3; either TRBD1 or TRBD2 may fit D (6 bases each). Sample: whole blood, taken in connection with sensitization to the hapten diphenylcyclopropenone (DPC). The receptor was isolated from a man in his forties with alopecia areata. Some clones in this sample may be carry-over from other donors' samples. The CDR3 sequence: CASSLYGGSGTDTQYF. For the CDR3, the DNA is TGTGCCAGCAGTTTATACGGGGGCTCGGGCACAGATACGCAGTATTTT. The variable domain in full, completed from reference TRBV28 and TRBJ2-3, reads DVKVTQSSRYLVKRTGEKVFLECVQDMDHENMFWYRQDPGLGLRLIYFSYDVKMKEKGDIPEGYSVSREKKERFSLILESASTNQTSMYLCASSLYGGSGTDTQYFGPGTRLTVL.